The clone carrying this TCR beta chain came up many times. No antigen is known for it. TCRdb re-called the reads with MiXCR, one entry per CDR3 protein. The sample has 250,000 to 300,000 distinct CDR3 sequences, about 26% seen once. The data originate from a study of T cell repertoires in cytomegalovirus infection. Study in general: A matching HLA type, together with CMV infection, was signaled by public TCR beta signatures.

This CDR3 has 14 residues. Germline-derived CDR1 and CDR2 are MNHNS and SASEGT. V was shortened by 7 bases and J by 8 bases, with 17 bases between the two germline ends. Overall study results and limits: Cumulative public TCR beta family frequency identified carriers of CMV plus the relevant HLA. HLA-C-restricted CMV-specific TCR beta clonotypes were dominant in the ex vivo response.

The receptor was derived from a human donor in good health (CMV status not recorded). Some clones in this sample may be carry-over from other donors' samples. The chain employs TRBV6-1 and TRBJ1-4, with D maybe TRBD1 (5 bases). The sequenced sample consisted of PBMCs. The CDR3 DNA is TGTGCCAGCATCGAAGGAGGGGTACGGGAAAAACTGTTTTTT. Encoded protein: CASIEGGVREKLFF.